One sample yielded the 32 T cell receptor beta chains listed below, sequenced in a study of T cells after posttransplantation cyclophosphamide. The table came from immunoSEQ multiplex PCR; TCRdb's copy has only in-frame clones and leaves some out. The sample yields about 37,000 clones, without any singletons. The sample consisted of PBMCs. The receptors originated from a man younger than 45 in good health and a related stem cell transplant donor.

In this sample, this clone turned up many times. J is TRBJ1-2 and V is TRBV27; TRBD1 matches at 7 bases. The germline V gene encodes CDR1 MNHEY and CDR2 SMNVEV (reference sequence). This CDR3 is 16 amino acids long. The junction had 11 bases not matched to a gene; V was cut back by 5 bases and J by 2 bases. The CDR3 coding sequence is TGTGCCAGCAGTGCCCTGACAGGGCTGAACAACTATGGCTACACCTTC. It specifies CASSALTGLNNYGYTF.

This clone was seen at least ten times. The chain carries TRBV6-6 and TRBJ1-1; D might be TRBD1 (6 bases). V lost 2 bases and J 1 base, leaving 11 bases between the germline ends. There are 15 residues in the CDR3. Germline V CDR1 and CDR2: MNHNY, SVGAGI (reference sequence). The CDR3 nucleotides are TGTGCCAGCAGTTACCGGACAGCAAAGAACACTGAAGCTTTCTTT. Translating gives CASSYRTAKNTEAFF.

This clone was detected many times. The chain uses TRBV7-2 and TRBJ2-1; TRBD1 might be the D (6 bases). Germline values: CDR1 SGHTA, CDR2 FQGNSA. Trimming pared 5 bases from V and 2 bases from J, leaving 16 bases between. The CDR3 runs 16 residues. The CDR3 sequence is CASSQGHRITYNEQFF. CDR3 DNA: TGTGCCAGCAGCCAGGGACACCGCATAACCTACAATGAGCAGTTCTTC. The variable domain in full, completed from reference TRBV7-2 and TRBJ2-1, reads GAGVSQSPSNKVTEKGKDVELRCDPISGHTALYWYRQSLGQGLEFLIYFQGNSAPDKSGLPSDRFSAERTGGSVSTLTIQRTQQEDSAVYLCASSQGHRITYNEQFFGPGTRLTVL.

This clone was observed many times. The CDR3 loop is CASSLNRGLYGYTF. Written as DNA, the CDR3 is TGTGCCAGCAGCTTAAACAGGGGGCTCTATGGCTACACCTTC. The chain combines TRBV7-2 with TRBJ1-2, with 9 bases lining up with TRBD1. The CDR3 is made up of 14 amino acids. V shed 2 bases and J 4 bases; nucleotides not matched to a gene: 2. Germline CDR1 and CDR2: SGHTA and FQGNSA.

This clone appeared a few times. The CDR3 loop reads CASSLAPTGVSNQPQHF. The CDR3 nucleotides read TGTGCCAGCAGCTTAGCTCCGACAGGCGTATCCAATCAGCCCCAGCATTTT. The gene calls are TRBV7-9 and TRBJ1-5; D might be TRBD1 (6 bases). CDR3 length: 17 residues. Per germline, CDR1 SEHNR and CDR2 FQNEAQ (reference sequence). The ends were cut back, 0 bases at V and 3 bases at J, with 15 bases in the middle. Supplemented by reference TRBV7-9 and TRBJ1-5, the full variable domain reads DTGVSQNPRHKITKRGQNVTFRCDPISEHNRLYWYRQTLGQGPEFLTYFQNEAQLEKSRLLSDRFSAERPKGSFSTLEIQRTEQGDSAMYLCASSLAPTGVSNQPQHFGDGTRLSIL.

This clone came up a few times. The chain is built from TRBV7-2 and TRBJ2-5; a weak D match, TRBD1 (6 bases). There are 15 residues in the CDR3. The V end lost 1 base, the J end lost 2 bases, and 11 bases lay between the germline ends. Germline V gene sequence: CDR1 SGHTA, CDR2 FQGNSA. The CDR3 region is CASSLVGQAQETQYF. The DNA for the CDR3 is TGTGCCAGCAGCTTAGTGGGACAAGCACAAGAGACCCAGTACTTC. Complete variable domain (other parts from reference TRBV7-2 and TRBJ2-5): GAGVSQSPSNKVTEKGKDVELRCDPISGHTALYWYRQSLGQGLEFLIYFQGNSAPDKSGLPSDRFSAERTGGSVSTLTIQRTQQEDSAVYLCASSLVGQAQETQYFGPGTRLLVL.

In this sample, this clone turned up many times. V and J are TRBV6-1 and TRBJ1-2; 7 bases map to TRBD1. Germline CDR1 reads MNHNS; CDR2 reads SASEGT. The V gene end was trimmed by 9 bases and the J gene end by 0 bases; junction bases not matched to a gene: 4. This CDR3 contains 13 residues. The CDR3 protein is CARSGGPNYGYTF. The CDR3 nucleotides are TGTGCCAGGTCAGGGGGACCTAACTATGGCTACACCTTC.

This clone occurred many times. The genes are TRBV10-2 and TRBJ2-3; TRBD2 might be the D (6 bases). Germline-derived CDR1 and CDR2 are WSHSY and SAAADI. Trimming cost V 7 bases and J 3 bases, with 14 bases left between them. The CDR3 is made up of 14 amino acids. In nucleotides, the CDR3 is TGCGCCAGCACGGCGGGGCTTTTTACAGATACGCAGTATTTT. Its protein product is CASTAGLFTDTQYF.

This clone was picked up many times. This rearrangement joins TRBV19 to TRBJ1-1, with a weak D call TRBD1 (6 bases). V was shortened by 0 bases and J by 4 bases, with 6 bases between the two germline ends. The CDR3 sequence is 13 residues long. Germline CDR1 and CDR2: LNHDA and SQIVND (reference sequence). Written as DNA, the CDR3 is TGTGCCAGTAGTATAGAGGGGGCCACTGAAGCTTTCTTT. It yields the protein CASSIEGATEAFF.

CDR3 DNA: TGTGCCAGTGGGGGGGCGATAGATACGCAGTATTTT. Translating it yields CASGGAIDTQYF. The rearrangement uses TRBV19 and TRBJ2-3; D might be TRBD2 (7 bases). The CDR3 contains 12 residues. The ends were cut back, 8 bases at V and 5 bases at J, with 11 bases in the middle. CDR1 and CDR2 (germline): LNHDA, SQIVND (reference sequence).

This clone was observed at least ten times. The gene calls are TRBV12-3 or TRBV12-4 and TRBJ2-7; 8 bases line up with TRBD1. CDR3 size: 14 residues. J was trimmed by 3 bases and V by 5 bases; bases with no gene match: 6. The chain's CDR3 is CASSLTGAHYEQYF. DNA for the CDR3: TGTGCCAGCAGTCTGACAGGGGCCCACTACGAGCAGTACTTC.

At least ten counts were recorded for this clone. The chain couples TRBV5-6 to TRBJ1-2, with 7 nucleotides matching TRBD1. Germline V lookup: CDR1 SGHDT, CDR2 YYEEEE. V shed 4 bases, J shed 2 bases, and the junction held 2 bases outside the gene matches. CDR3 length: 13 residues. The CDR3 region has the DNA TGTGCCAGCAGCCAGGACAGGAACTATGGCTACACCTTC. Amino acid sequence: CASSQDRNYGYTF. The complete variable domain, with remaining parts taken from reference TRBV5-6 and TRBJ1-2, reads DAGVTQSPTHLIKTRGQQVTLRCSPKSGHDTVSWYQQALGQGPQFIFQYYEEEERQRGNFPDRFSGHQFPNYSSELNVNALLLGDSALYLCASSQDRNYGYTFGSGTRLTVV.

This clone was detected only a few times. The chain's CDR3 is CASSSGTGGVRAFF. In DNA form, the CDR3 reads TGTGCCAGCAGTTCCGGGACAGGGGGCGTTCGGGCTTTCTTT. The chain joins TRBV12-3 or TRBV12-4 to TRBJ1-1, with 12 bases lining up with TRBD1. Trimming took 4 bases from V and 11 from J; bases not matched to a gene: 8. This CDR3 contains 14 residues.

The table lists this clone with many counts. The chain is built from TRBV5-6 and TRBJ1-1; no clear D gene. The CDR3 is 14 residues long. Trimming shortened V by 0 bases and J by 2 bases, and 8 bases separated the two germline ends. CDR1 SGHDT and CDR2 YYEEEE come from the germline V gene. The CDR3 DNA reads TGTGCCAGCAGCTTGGCAGTGCCCAACACTGAAGCTTTCTTT. Encoded protein: CASSLAVPNTEAFF.

This clone was counted ten times or more. The chain uses TRBV4-2 and TRBJ1-6; maybe TRBD1 (5 bases). This CDR3 is 15 amino acids long. Trimming removed 0 bases at V and 7 bases at J, with 10 bases between. Germline CDR1 and CDR2: LGHNA and YNFKEQ. In DNA, the CDR3 is TGTGCCAGCAGCCAAGACAGGGTCGACAATTCACCCCTCCACTTT. Its translation: CASSQDRVDNSPLHF.

The V gene is TRBV9, the J gene TRBJ2-5; 8 bases agree with TRBD2. Looked up from germline, CDR1 is SGDLS and CDR2 is YYNGEE. This CDR3 region has 14 residues. J was trimmed by 7 bases and V by 0 bases; bases with no gene match: 5. As DNA, the CDR3 is TGTGCCAGCAGCGTAGACGGGGGGGAACGGACCCAGTACTTC. Protein sequence: CASSVDGGERTQYF.

V usage is TRBV4-3 and J usage is TRBJ1-2; 9 nucleotides line up with TRBD1. The CDR3 length is 17 residues. The V segment lost 0 bases and the J segment 8 bases; nucleotides outside the gene matches: 13. Germline lookup yields CDR1 LGHNA and CDR2 YSLEER. The DNA of the CDR3 is TGCGCCAGCAGCCAAGATTTAAACAGGGGGCTTTCTTGGGGCTACACCTTC. Its translation: CASSQDLNRGLSWGYTF.

This clone occurred many times. The J gene is TRBJ2-2, the V gene TRBV10-3; TRBD2 agrees at 13 bases. The CDR3 length is 15 residues. V lost 7 bases to trimming and J lost 5 bases; unmatched junction nucleotides: 4. Germline V CDR1 and CDR2: ENHRY, SYGVKD. The CDR3 sequence is CAITTSGGPTGELFF. The CDR3, as DNA: TGTGCCATCACGACTAGCGGGGGGCCTACCGGGGAGCTGTTTTTT.

This clone was seen at least ten times. V is TRBV5-4 and J is TRBJ2-7; a possible D gene is TRBD1 (6 bases). The germline V gene has CDR1 SGHNT and CDR2 YYREEE (reference sequence). The V end was cut by 5 bases, the J end by 0 bases, with 18 bases between. The CDR3 extends over 16 amino acids. In nucleotides, the CDR3 is TGTGCCAGCAGTCCTGGGCAGGGGATGGCCTCCTACGAGCAGTACTTC. This encodes CASSPGQGMASYEQYF.

This clone was seen ten or more times. V usage is TRBV6-5 and J usage is TRBJ2-2; 8 bases are shared with TRBD2. This CDR3 contains 15 residues. Germline V lookup: CDR1 MNHEY, CDR2 SVGAGI. Trimming took 6 bases from V and 6 from J; bases not matched to a gene: 9. CDR3 residues: CASRGLDLGAGELFF. CDR3 in DNA: TGTGCCAGCAGGGGACTAGACCTGGGTGCCGGGGAGCTGTTTTTT.

This clone appeared many times. Other nucleotide sequences from this sample produce the same CDR3. The rearrangement joins TRBV5-1 to TRBJ1-2; 10 nucleotides match TRBD1. The CDR3 covers 14 residues. Germline CDR1 is SGHRS and CDR2 is YFSETQ. V shed 4 bases, J shed 5 bases, and the junction held 5 bases outside the gene matches. This chain's CDR3 is CASSPGTGVYGYTF. CDR3 nucleotide sequence: TGCGCCAGCAGCCCCGGGACAGGGGTATATGGCTACACCTTC.

This clone was recorded at least ten times. The chain has TRBV5-1 and TRBJ1-6; TRBD1 aligns across 8 bases. V lost 5 bases, J lost 0 bases, and 4 bases stayed unmatched. This CDR3 comprises 16 residues. Germline V lookup: CDR1 SGHRS, CDR2 YFSETQ. In DNA form, the CDR3 reads TGCGCCAGCAGTTACAGGGGGAGCTCCTATAATTCACCCCTCCACTTT. Translation: CASSYRGSSYNSPLHF.

This clone was counted many times. The V and J genes are TRBV7-9 and TRBJ1-1; D is unresolved. Germline V lookup: CDR1 SEHNR, CDR2 FQNEAQ (reference sequence). This CDR3 region has 15 residues. Between the trimmed V and J ends, which lost 1 base and 4 bases, there was a span of 13 bases. CDR3 in amino acids: CASSLGSGYTTEAFF. The CDR3 nucleotides read TGTGCCAGCAGCTTAGGGTCGGGGTATACCACTGAAGCTTTCTTT.

The chain combines TRBV5-1 with TRBJ2-5; D not resolved. The CDR3 sequence is 11 residues long. Per germline, CDR1 SGHRS and CDR2 YFSETQ. V lost 4 bases and J 7 bases, leaving 8 bases between the germline ends. This CDR3 is CASSLPGTQYF. In DNA form, the CDR3 reads TGCGCCAGCAGCCTCCCCGGGACCCAGTACTTC.

Ten or more counts support this clone. The gene calls are TRBV19 and TRBJ1-6, with 9 bases identical to TRBD1. Germline CDR1 LNHDA, CDR2 SQIVND (reference sequence). Trimming removed 6 bases from V and 8 bases from J; junction bases left unmatched: 2. This CDR3 is built from 13 residues. In DNA form, the CDR3 reads TGTGCCAGTAGCCGACAGGGGGATTCACCCCTCCACTTT. Protein sequence: CASSRQGDSPLHF. Drawing the rest from reference TRBV19 and TRBJ1-6, the complete variable domain is DGGITQSPKYLFRKEGQNVTLSCEQNLNHDAMYWYRQDPGQGLRLIYYSQIVNDFQKGDIAEGYSVSREKKESFPLTVTSAQKNPTAFYLCASSRQGDSPLHFGNGTRLTVT.

This clone was detected many times. The chain couples TRBV12-5 to TRBJ1-3; 7 nucleotides align to TRBD1. J lost 0 bases, V lost 5 bases, and 7 bases had no gene match. This CDR3 spans 16 amino acids. The germline V gene has CDR1 LGHNT and CDR2 FRNRAP. In DNA, the CDR3 is TGTGCTAGTGGTCCGGCGACAGGGCACTCTGGAAACACCATATATTTT. It codes for CASGPATGHSGNTIYF.

This clone has a count of ten or more. V gene TRBV5-8 combines with J gene TRBJ1-2, with D perhaps TRBD1 (6 bases). Per the germline V gene, CDR1 is SGHTS and CDR2 is YDEGEE. V lost 1 base, J lost 5 bases, and 15 bases lay in between. The CDR3 spans 15 residues. The CDR3 sequence: CASSLRPTGSYGYTF. Written as DNA, the CDR3 is TGTGCCAGCAGCTTGCGCCCAACAGGGTCTTATGGCTACACCTTC.

This clone was seen at least ten times. J is TRBJ2-2 and V is TRBV12-5; 7 nucleotides line up with TRBD1. The J segment lost 8 bases and the V segment lost 0 bases, leaving 6 bases of the junction unmatched. The CDR3 spans 15 residues. CDR1 LGHNT and CDR2 FRNRAP come from the germline V gene. CDR3 sequence (DNA): TGTGCTAGTGGTTTGGTAGGGACAGCTGGGGGGGAGCTGTTTTTT. It encodes CASGLVGTAGGELFF.

This clone showed up many times. The chain links TRBV7-8 to TRBJ1-6; a possible D gene is TRBD1 (6 bases). CDR3 size: 15 residues. V lost 5 bases, J lost 7 bases, and 15 bases lay in between. Germline V lookup: CDR1 SGHVS, CDR2 FQNEAQ. CDR3 bases: TGTGCCAGCAGCCAAGGACAGTCTCGGAATTCACCCCTCCACTTT. Amino acids: CASSQGQSRNSPLHF.

This clone occurred many times. V usage is TRBV18 and J usage is TRBJ2-4; the D gene is possibly TRBD1 (6 bases). Germline V lookup: CDR1 KGHSH, CDR2 LQKENI. The V gene lost 2 bases and the J gene lost 7 bases, with 12 bases spanning the gap. The CDR3 sequence is 14 residues long. CDR3 loop: CASSPGQGKNIQYF. Written as DNA, the CDR3 is TGTGCCAGCTCACCAGGGCAGGGGAAGAACATTCAGTACTTC.

This clone was seen at least ten times. V usage is TRBV19 and J usage is TRBJ2-7; 8 nucleotides align to TRBD1. Per germline, CDR1 LNHDA and CDR2 SQIVND (reference sequence). The CDR3 spans 15 residues. The J segment lost 5 bases and the V segment lost 6 bases, leaving 12 bases of the junction unmatched. CDR3 sequence reads: CASSLKVDRANEQYF. The DNA for the CDR3 is TGTGCCAGTAGCCTAAAAGTGGACAGGGCCAACGAGCAGTACTTC.

This chain connects TRBV7-2 to TRBJ2-2, with unresolved D. The CDR3 has 12 amino acids. Germline CDR1 is SGHTA and CDR2 is FQGNSA. Trimming shortened V by 5 bases and J by 1 base, and 2 bases separated the two germline ends. The CDR3 region has the DNA TGTGCCAGCAGCCTGAACACCGGGGAGCTGTTTTTT. It translates to CASSLNTGELFF. Supplemented by reference TRBV7-2 and TRBJ2-2, the full variable domain reads GAGVSQSPSNKVTEKGKDVELRCDPISGHTALYWYRQSLGQGLEFLIYFQGNSAPDKSGLPSDRFSAERTGGSVSTLTIQRTQQEDSAVYLCASSLNTGELFFGEGSRLTVL.